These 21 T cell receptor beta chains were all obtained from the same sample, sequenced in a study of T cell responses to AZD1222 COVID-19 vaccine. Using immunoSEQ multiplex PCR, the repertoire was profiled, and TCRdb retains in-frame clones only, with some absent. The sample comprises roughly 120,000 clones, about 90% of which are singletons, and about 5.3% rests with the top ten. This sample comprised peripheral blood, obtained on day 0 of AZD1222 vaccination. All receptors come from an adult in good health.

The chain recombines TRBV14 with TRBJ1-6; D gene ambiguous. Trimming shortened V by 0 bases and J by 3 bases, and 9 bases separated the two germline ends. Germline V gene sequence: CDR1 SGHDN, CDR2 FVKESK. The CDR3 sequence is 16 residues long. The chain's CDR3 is CASSQDPKVYNSPLHF. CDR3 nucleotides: TGTGCCAGCAGCCAAGATCCGAAAGTCTATAATTCACCCCTCCACTTT.

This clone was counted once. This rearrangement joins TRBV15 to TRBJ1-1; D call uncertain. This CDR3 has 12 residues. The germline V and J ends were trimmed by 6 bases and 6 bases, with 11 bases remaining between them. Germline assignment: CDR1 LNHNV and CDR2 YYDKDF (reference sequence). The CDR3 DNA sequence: TGTGCCACCAGTGCGACGGGCGCTGAAGCTTTCTTT. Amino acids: CATSATGAEAFF. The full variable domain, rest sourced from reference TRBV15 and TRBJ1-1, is DAMVIQNPRYQVTQFGKPVTLSCSQTLNHNVMYWYQQKSSQAPKLLFHYYDKDFNNEADTPDNFQSRRPNTSFCFLDIRSPGLGDTAMYLCATSATGAEAFFGQGTRLTVV.

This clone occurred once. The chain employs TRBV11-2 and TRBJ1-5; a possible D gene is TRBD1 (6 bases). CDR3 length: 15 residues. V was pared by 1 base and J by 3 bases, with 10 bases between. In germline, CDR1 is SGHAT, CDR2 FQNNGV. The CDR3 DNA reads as TGTGCCAGCAGCTTAGCACCGGGGGCCAATCAGCCCCAGCATTTT. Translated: CASSLAPGANQPQHF.

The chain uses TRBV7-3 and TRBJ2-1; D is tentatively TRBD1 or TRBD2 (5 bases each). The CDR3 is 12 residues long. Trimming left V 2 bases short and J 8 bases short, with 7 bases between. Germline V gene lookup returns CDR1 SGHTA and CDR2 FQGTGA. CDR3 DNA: TGTGCCAGCAGCTTATCGGGACATGAGCAGTTCTTC. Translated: CASSLSGHEQFF.

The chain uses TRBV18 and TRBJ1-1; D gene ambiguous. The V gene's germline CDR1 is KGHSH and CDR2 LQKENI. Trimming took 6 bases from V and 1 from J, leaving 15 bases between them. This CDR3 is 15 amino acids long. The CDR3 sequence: CASSPTDPENTEAFF. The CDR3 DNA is TGTGCCAGCTCTCCAACGGATCCCGAGAACACTGAAGCTTTCTTT.

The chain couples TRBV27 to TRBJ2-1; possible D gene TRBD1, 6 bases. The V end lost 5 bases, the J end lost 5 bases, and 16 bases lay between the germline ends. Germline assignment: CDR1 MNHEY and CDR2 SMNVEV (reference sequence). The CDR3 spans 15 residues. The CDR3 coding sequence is TGTGCCAGCAGTAACAGGGTTCTGGGCAACAATGAGCAGTTCTTC. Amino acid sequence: CASSNRVLGNNEQFF.

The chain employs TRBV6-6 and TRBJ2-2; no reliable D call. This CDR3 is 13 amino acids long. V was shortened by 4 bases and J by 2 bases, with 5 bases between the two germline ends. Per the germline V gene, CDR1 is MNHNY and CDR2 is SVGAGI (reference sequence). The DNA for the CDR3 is TGTGCCAGCAGTTTCTCCAACACCGGGGAGCTGTTTTTT. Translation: CASSFSNTGELFF.

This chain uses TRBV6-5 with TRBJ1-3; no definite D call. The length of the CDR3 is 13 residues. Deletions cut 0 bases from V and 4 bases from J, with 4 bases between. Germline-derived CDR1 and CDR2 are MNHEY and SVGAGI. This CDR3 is CASSYSSGNTIYF. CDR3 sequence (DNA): TGTGCCAGCAGTTACTCATCCGGAAACACCATATATTTT.

CDR3 coding DNA: TGTGCCAGCAGCGTAGAAGGCAGCCAAGAGACCCAGTACTTC. This translates into CASSVEGSQETQYF. The rearrangement joins TRBV9 to TRBJ2-5; D not certain. Trimming pared 0 bases from V and 1 base from J, leaving 7 bases between. CDR3 length: 14 amino acids. CDR1 and CDR2 (germline): SGDLS, YYNGEE. Full variable domain (missing parts from reference TRBV9 and TRBJ2-5): DSGVTQTPKHLITATGQRVTLRCSPRSGDLSVYWYQQSLDQGLQFLIQYYNGEERAKGNILERFSAQQFPDLHSELNLSSLELGDSALYFCASSVEGSQETQYFGPGTRLLVL.

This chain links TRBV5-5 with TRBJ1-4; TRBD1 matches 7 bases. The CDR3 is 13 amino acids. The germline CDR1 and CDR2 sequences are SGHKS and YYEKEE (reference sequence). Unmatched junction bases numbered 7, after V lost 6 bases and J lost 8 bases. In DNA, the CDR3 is TGTGCCAGCACCCAGGGGGTCAAGGAAAAACTGTTTTTT. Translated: CASTQGVKEKLFF.

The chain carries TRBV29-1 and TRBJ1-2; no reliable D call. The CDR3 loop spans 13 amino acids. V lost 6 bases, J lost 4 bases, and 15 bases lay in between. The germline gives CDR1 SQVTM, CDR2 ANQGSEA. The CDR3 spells CSVAGSTPYGYTF. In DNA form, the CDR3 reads TGCAGCGTGGCGGGGTCCACTCCCTATGGCTACACCTTC.

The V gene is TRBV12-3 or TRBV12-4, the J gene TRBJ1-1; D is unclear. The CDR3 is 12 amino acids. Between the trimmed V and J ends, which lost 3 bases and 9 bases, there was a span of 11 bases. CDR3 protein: CASSFSSGKAFF. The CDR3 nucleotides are TGTGCCAGCAGTTTTTCGTCCGGCAAAGCTTTCTTT.

The CDR3 loop is CASSMDPGGTEAFF. The CDR3 nucleotides read TGTGCCAGCAGCATGGATCCTGGGGGCACTGAAGCTTTCTTT. V usage is TRBV6-5 and J usage is TRBJ1-1; D perhaps matches TRBD1 (5 bases). The CDR3 consists of 14 residues. Trimming removed 6 bases at V and 4 bases at J, with 15 bases between. CDR1 is MNHEY, CDR2 SVGAGI, per germline.

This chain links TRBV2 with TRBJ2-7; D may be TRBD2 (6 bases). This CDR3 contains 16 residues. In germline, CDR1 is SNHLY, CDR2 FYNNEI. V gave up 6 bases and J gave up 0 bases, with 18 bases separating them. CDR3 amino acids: CASSLDGGLSSYEQYF. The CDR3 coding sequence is TGTGCCAGCAGCCTTGATGGGGGGTTGAGCTCCTACGAGCAGTACTTC.

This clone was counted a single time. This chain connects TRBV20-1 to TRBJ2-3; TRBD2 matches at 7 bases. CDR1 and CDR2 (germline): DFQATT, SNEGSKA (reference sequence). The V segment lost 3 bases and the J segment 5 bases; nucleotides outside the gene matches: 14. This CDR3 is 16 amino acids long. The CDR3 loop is CSASRLAEGVGDTQYF. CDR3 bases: TGCAGTGCTAGTCGTCTAGCGGAAGGGGTTGGAGATACGCAGTATTTT.

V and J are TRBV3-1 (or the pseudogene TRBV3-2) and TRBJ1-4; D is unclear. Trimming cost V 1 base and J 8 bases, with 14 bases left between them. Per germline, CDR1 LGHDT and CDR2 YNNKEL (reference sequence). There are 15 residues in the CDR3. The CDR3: CASSQGSTGGEKLFF. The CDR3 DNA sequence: TGTGCCAGCAGCCAAGGCTCAACGGGAGGCGAAAAACTGTTTTTT.

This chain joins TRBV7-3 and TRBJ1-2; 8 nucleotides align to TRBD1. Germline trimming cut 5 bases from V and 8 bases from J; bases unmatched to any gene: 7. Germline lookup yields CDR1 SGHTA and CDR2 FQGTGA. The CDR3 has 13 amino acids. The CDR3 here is CASSPTGGSGYTF. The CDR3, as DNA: TGTGCCAGCAGCCCAACAGGGGGGAGCGGCTACACCTTC.

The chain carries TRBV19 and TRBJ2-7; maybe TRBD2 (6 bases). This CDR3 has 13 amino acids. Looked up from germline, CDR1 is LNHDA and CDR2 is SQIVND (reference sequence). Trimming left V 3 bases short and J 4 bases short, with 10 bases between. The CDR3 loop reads CASSIPGLYEQYF. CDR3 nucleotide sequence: TGTGCCAGTAGTATTCCCGGACTATACGAGCAGTACTTC.

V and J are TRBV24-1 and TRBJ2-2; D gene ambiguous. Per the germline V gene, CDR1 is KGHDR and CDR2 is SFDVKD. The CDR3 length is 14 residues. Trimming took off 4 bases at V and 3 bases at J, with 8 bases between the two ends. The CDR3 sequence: CATSERTYTGELFF. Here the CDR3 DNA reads TGTGCCACCAGTGAGAGAACCTACACCGGGGAGCTGTTTTTT.

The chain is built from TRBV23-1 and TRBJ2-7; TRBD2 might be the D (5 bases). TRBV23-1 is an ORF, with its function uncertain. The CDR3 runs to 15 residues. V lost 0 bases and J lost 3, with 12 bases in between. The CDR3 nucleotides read TGCGCCAGCAGTCAATCTAGGAGGAAGTGCTACGAGCAGTACTTC. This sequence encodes CASSQSRRKCYEQYF.

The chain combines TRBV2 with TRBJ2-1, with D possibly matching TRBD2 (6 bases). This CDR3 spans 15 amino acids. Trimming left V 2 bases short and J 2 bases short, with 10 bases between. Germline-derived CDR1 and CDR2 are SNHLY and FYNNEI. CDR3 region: CASSERGSTYNEQFF. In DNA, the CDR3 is TGTGCCAGCAGTGAACGGGGGTCCACCTACAATGAGCAGTTCTTC. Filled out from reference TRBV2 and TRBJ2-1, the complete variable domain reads EPEVTQTPSHQVTQMGQEVILRCVPISNHLYFYWYRQILGQKVEFLVSFYNNEISEKSEIFDDQFSVERPDGSNFTLKIRSTKLEDSAMYFCASSERGSTYNEQFFGPGTRLTVL.